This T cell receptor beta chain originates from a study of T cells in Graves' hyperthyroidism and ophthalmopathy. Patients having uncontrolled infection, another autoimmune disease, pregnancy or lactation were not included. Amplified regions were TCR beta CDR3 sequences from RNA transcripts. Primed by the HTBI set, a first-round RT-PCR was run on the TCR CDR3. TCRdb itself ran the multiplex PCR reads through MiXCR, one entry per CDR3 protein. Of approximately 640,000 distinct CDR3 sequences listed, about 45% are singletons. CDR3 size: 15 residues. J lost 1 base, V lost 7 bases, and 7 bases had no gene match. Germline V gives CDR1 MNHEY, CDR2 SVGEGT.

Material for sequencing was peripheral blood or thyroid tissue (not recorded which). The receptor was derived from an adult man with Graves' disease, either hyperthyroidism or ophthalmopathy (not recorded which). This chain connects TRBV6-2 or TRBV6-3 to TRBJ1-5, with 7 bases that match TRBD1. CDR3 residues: CASTKQGLSNQPQHF. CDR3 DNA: TGTGCCAGCACCAAACAGGGGTTAAGCAATCAGCCCCAGCATTTT.